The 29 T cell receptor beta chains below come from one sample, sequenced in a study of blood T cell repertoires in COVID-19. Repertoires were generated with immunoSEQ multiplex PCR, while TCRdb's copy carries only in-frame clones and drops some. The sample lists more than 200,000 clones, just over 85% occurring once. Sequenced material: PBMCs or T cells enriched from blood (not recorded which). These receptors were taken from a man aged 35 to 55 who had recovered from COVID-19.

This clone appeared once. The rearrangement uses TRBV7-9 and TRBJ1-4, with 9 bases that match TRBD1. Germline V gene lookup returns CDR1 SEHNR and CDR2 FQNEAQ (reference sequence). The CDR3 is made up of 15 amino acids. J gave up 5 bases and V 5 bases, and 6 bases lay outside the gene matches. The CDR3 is CASSQRDRENEKLFF. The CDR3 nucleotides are TGTGCCAGCAGCCAACGGGACAGGGAGAATGAAAAACTGTTTTTT.

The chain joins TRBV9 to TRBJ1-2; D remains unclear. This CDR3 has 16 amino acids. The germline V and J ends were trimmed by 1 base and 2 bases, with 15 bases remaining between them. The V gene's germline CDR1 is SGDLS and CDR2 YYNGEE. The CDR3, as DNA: TGTGCCAGCAGCGTAAGGTCAGTCGGGATCAACTATGGCTACACCTTC. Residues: CASSVRSVGINYGYTF.

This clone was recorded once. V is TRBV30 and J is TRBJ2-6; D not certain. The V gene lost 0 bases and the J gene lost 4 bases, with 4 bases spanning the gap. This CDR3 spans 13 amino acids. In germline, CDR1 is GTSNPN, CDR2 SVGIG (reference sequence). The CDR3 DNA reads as TGTGCCTGGAGTGTAACAGGGGCCAACGTCCTGACTTTC. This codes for CAWSVTGANVLTF.

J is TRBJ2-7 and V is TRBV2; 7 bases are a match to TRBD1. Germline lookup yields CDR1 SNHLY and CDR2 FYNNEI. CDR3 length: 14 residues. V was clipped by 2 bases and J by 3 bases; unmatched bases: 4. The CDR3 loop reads CASSEQGTDYEQYF. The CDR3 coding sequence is TGTGCCAGCAGTGAACAAGGGACAGACTACGAGCAGTACTTC.

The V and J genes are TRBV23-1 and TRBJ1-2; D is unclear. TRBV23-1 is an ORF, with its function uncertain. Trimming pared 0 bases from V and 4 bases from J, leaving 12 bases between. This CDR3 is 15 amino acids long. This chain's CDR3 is CASSQSKTTSYGYTF. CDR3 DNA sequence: TGCGCCAGCAGTCAATCGAAGACAACGAGCTATGGCTACACCTTC.

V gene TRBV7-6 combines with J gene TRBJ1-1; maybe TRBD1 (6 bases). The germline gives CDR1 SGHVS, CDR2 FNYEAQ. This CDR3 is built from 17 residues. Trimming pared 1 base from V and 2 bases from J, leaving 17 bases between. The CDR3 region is CASSLVGQGLANTEAFF. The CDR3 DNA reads TGTGCCAGCAGCTTAGTCGGGCAGGGGCTAGCAAACACTGAAGCTTTCTTT.

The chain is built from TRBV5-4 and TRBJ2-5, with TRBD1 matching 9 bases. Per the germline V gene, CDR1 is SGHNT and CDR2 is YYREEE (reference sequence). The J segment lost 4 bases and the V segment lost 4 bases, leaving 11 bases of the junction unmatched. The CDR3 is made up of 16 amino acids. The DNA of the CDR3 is TGTGCCAGCAGCAAACCCATTACAGGGGGCATAGAGACCCAGTACTTC. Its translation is CASSKPITGGIETQYF.

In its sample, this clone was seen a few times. CDR3 sequence: CASSSGQGPRGYTF. Written as DNA, the CDR3 is TGTGCCAGCAGTTCCGGACAGGGGCCGCGCGGCTACACCTTC. V and J are TRBV28 and TRBJ1-2, with 9 bases lining up with TRBD1. CDR1 is MDHEN and CDR2 is SYDVKM in the germline V gene. This CDR3 contains 14 residues. The junction had 8 bases not matched to a gene; V was cut back by 4 bases and J by 8 bases.

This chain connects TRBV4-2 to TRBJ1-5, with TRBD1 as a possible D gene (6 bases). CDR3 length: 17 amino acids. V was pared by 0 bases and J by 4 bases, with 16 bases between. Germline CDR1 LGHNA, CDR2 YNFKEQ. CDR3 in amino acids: CASSQEGGQGMNQPQHF. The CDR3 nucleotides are TGTGCCAGCAGCCAAGAGGGAGGGCAGGGGATGAATCAGCCCCAGCATTTT.

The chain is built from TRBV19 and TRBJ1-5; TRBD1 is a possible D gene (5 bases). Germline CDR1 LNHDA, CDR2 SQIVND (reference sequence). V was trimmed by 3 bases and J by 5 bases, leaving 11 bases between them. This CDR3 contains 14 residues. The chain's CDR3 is CASSMGQAHQPQHF. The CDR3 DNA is TGTGCCAGTAGTATGGGGCAGGCGCATCAGCCCCAGCATTTT.

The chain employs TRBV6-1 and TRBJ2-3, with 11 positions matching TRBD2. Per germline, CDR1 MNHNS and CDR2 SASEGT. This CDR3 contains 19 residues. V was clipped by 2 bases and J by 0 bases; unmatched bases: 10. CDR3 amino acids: CASSEFGTSGKPSTDTQYF. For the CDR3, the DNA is TGTGCCAGCAGTGAATTCGGGACTAGCGGAAAACCTAGCACAGATACGCAGTATTTT.

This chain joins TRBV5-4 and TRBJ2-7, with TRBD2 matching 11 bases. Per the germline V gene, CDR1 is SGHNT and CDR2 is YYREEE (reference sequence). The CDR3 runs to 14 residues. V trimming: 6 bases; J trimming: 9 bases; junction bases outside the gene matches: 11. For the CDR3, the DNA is TGTGCCAGCACCTTAGCGGGAGGGGGTCAGGGGCAGTACTTC. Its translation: CASTLAGGGQGQYF.

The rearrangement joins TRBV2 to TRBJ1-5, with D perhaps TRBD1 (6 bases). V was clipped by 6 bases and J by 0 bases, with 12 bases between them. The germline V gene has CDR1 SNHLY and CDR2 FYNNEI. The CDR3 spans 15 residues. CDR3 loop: CASRPDRNSNQPQHF. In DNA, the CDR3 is TGTGCCAGCAGGCCAGACAGGAATAGCAATCAGCCCCAGCATTTT.

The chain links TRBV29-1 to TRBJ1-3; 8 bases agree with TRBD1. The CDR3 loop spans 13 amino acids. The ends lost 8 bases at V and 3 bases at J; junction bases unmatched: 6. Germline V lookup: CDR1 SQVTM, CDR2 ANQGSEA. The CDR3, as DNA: TGCAGCATCCAACAGGGGGGTGGAAACACCATATATTTT. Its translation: CSIQQGGGNTIYF.

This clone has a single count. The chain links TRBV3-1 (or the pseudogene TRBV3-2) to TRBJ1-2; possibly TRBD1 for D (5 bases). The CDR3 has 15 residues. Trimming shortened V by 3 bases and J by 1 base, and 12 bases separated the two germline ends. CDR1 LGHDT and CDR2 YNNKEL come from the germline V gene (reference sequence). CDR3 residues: CASSQMAGFNYGYTF. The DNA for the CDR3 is TGTGCCAGCAGCCAGATGGCAGGGTTTAACTATGGCTACACCTTC.

The CDR3, as DNA: TGTGCCAGCGTCTCCAGGGCCACCGGGGAGCTGTTTTTT. Translating it yields CASVSRATGELFF. J is TRBJ2-2 and V is TRBV7-9; the D gene is possibly TRBD1 (5 bases). CDR1 and CDR2 from the germline V gene are SEHNR and FQNEAQ (reference sequence). The CDR3 has 13 amino acids. V was cut by 8 bases and J by 4 bases, with 11 bases left in between.

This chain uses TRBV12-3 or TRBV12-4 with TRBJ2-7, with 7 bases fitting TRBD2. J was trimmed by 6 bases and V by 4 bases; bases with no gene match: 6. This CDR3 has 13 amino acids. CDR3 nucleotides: TGTGCCAGCAGTTCGGGGGGAATCGGCGAGCAGTACTTC. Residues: CASSSGGIGEQYF.

CDR3 residues: CASSQTGVGKLFF. The CDR3 DNA follows: TGTGCCAGCAGCCAAACAGGGGTTGGAAAACTGTTTTTT. The chain links TRBV14 to TRBJ1-4, with 7 bases fitting TRBD1. Trimming cost V 2 bases and J 10 bases; bases outside gene matches: 4. CDR1 is SGHDN, CDR2 FVKESK, per germline. The CDR3 runs to 13 residues.

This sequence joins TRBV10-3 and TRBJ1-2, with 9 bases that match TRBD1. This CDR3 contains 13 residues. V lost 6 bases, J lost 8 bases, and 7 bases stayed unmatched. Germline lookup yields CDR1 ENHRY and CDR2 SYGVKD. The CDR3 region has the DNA TGTGCCATCAGCCCGGGGACAGGGCGAGGCTACACCTTC. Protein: CAISPGTGRGYTF.

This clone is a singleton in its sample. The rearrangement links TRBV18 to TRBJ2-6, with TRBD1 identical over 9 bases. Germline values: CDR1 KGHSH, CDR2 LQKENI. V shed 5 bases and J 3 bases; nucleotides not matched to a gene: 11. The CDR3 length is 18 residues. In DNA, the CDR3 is TGTGCCAGCTCATTCAGGACAGGGGCCGCTTTTGGGGCCAACGTCCTGACTTTC. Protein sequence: CASSFRTGAAFGANVLTF.

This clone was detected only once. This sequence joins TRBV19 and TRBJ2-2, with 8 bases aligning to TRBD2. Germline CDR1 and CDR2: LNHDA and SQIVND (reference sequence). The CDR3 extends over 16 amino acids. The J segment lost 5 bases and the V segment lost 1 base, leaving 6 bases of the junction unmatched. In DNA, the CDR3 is TGTGCCAGTAGTATAGGTTCGGGGGGGCCGACCGGGGAGCTGTTTTTT. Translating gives CASSIGSGGPTGELFF.

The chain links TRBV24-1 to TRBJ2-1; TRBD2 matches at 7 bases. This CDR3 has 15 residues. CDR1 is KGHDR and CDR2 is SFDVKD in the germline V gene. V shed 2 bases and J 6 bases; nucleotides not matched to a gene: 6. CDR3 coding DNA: TGTGCCACCAGTGATTCCACTAGCGTGATCAATGAGCAGTTCTTC. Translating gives CATSDSTSVINEQFF.

The CDR3 nucleotides read TGTGCCAGCAGCCCGATTCCGGGCAATGAGCAGTTCTTC. Translation gives CASSPIPGNEQFF. The chain employs TRBV3-1 (or the pseudogene TRBV3-2) and TRBJ2-1; D gene uncertain. V dropped 4 bases and J dropped 6 bases, with 10 bases sitting between them. From germline, CDR1 is LGHDT and CDR2 YNNKEL (reference sequence). The length of the CDR3 is 13 residues.

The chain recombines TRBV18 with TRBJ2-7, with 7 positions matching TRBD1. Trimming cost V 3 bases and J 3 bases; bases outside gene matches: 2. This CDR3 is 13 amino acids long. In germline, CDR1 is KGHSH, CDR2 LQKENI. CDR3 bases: TGTGCCAGCTCACCGAGGGACAGCTACGAGCAGTACTTC. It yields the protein CASSPRDSYEQYF.

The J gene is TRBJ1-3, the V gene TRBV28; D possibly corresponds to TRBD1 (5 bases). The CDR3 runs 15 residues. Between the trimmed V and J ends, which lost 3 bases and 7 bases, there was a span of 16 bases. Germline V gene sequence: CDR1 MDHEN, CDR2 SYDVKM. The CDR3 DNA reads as TGTGCCAGCAGTTTGAGCGGGACGTGGAGGAACACCATATATTTT. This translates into CASSLSGTWRNTIYF.

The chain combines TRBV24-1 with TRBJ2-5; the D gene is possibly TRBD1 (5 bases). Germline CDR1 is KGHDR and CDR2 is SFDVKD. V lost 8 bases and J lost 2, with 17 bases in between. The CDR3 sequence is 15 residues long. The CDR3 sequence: CATIKGRQLQETQYF. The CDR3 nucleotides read TGTGCCACCATAAAGGGGCGACAGTTACAAGAGACCCAGTACTTC.

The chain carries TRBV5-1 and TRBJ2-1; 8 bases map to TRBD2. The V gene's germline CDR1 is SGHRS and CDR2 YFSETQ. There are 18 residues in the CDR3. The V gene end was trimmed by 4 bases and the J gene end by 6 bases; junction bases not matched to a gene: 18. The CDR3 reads CASSRQQIGLAISNEQFF. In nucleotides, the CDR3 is TGCGCCAGCAGCAGACAGCAAATCGGACTAGCTATATCCAATGAGCAGTTCTTC.

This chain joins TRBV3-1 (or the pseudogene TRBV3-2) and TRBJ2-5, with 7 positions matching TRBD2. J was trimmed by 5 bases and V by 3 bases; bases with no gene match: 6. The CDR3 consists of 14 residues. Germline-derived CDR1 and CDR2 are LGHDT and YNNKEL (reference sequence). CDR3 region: CASSHGGSSETQYF. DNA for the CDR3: TGTGCCAGCAGCCACGGCGGGAGTTCCGAGACCCAGTACTTC.

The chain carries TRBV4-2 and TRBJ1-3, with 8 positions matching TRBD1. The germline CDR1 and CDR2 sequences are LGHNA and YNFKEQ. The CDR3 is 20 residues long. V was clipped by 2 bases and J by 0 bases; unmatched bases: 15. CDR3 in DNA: TGTGCCAGCAGCCAACCCGAGGGGGGACAGGACTTTCTCTCTGGAAACACCATATATTTT. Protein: CASSQPEGGQDFLSGNTIYF.